These T cell receptor beta chains were read from a single sample in a study of T cells in Graves' hyperthyroidism and ophthalmopathy. MiXCR was run by TCRdb on the multiplex PCR reads, yielding one entry per CDR3 protein. The sample yields around 570,000 distinct CDR3 sequences, just under 20% seen once. Sequences were obtained from blood. The receptors stem from a man in his forties or fifties with Graves' ophthalmopathy. Each CDR3 is given with its conserved first and last residue. Fields, in order: V gene, D gene, clone size, J gene, CDR3 DNA, CDR3 protein. A D gene is named only where the DNA matches it firmly. Size is stated for part of the rows, as once, few or many counts, or as a class when the clone is expanded.

TRBV7-9	NA	NA	TRBJ2-1	TGTGCCAGCAGCTTAGCGGGTAAAGGGGGGTCGGGGGAGCAGTTCTTC	CASSLAGKGGSGEQFF
TRBV19	NA	NA	TRBJ2-7	TGTGCCAGTAGTATTATTCTCCAGGGCTCCTACGAGCAGTACTTC	CASSIILQGSYEQYF
TRBV11-2	NA	many	TRBJ2-4	TGTGCCAGCAGCTTAGAAGGCAGGGTGAATGACATTCAGTACTTC	CASSLEGRVNDIQYF
TRBV20-1	NA	few	TRBJ1-5	TGCAGTGCTTGGGACGGCCTTCAGCCCCAGCATTTT	CSAWDGLQPQHF
TRBV11-2	TRBD2	many	TRBJ2-1	TGTGCCAGCAGCTCTCTAGCGGGTCCGAGCTCCTACAATGAGCAGTTCTTC	CASSSLAGPSSYNEQFF
TRBV27	TRBD2	many	TRBJ2-3	TGTGCCAGCGGACAGCGGGGGGATACGCAGTATTTT	CASGQRGDTQYF
TRBV2	NA	NA	TRBJ1-5	TGTGCCAGCACCAACGACCACCGTAGCAATCAGCCCCAGCATTTT	CASTNDHRSNQPQHF
TRBV9	NA	many	TRBJ2-2	TGTGCCAGCAGCGTAAACAGAGTCGGCGGGGAGCTGTTTTTT	CASSVNRVGGELFF
TRBV28	NA	many	TRBJ1-6	TGTGCCAGCAGCCGTTCAATGGGGTCCTATAATTCACCCCTCCACTTT	CASSRSMGSYNSPLHF
TRBV2	NA	few	TRBJ1-1	TGTGCCAGCAGGGGGACTTCTGAAGCTTTCTTT	CASRGTSEAFF
TRBV11-2	NA	many	TRBJ2-3	TGTGCCAGCAGCTCGGTAGGGGGGAAGGCGGATACGCAGTATTTT	CASSSVGGKADTQYF
TRBV12-3/TRBV12-4	TRBD1	few	TRBJ1-2	TGTGCCAGCAGTCAAATCGACAGGGGGAATGGCTACACCTTC	CASSQIDRGNGYTF
TRBV11-2	TRBD1	NA	TRBJ2-7	TGTGCCAGCAGCCACGGACAGGGCCTCTCCTACGAGCAGTACTTC	CASSHGQGLSYEQYF
TRBV28	NA	few	TRBJ2-7	TGTGCCAGCAGTTTCTCCCACTCCTACGAGCAGTACTTC	CASSFSHSYEQYF
TRBV20-1	NA	many	TRBJ2-3	TGCAGTGCTACTAGCGCGGGAGATACGCAGTATTTT	CSATSAGDTQYF
TRBV6-1	TRBD2	few	TRBJ2-5	TGTGCCAGTTCAAGCGGGGGGGCCGCGGAGACCCAGTACTTC	CASSSGGAAETQYF